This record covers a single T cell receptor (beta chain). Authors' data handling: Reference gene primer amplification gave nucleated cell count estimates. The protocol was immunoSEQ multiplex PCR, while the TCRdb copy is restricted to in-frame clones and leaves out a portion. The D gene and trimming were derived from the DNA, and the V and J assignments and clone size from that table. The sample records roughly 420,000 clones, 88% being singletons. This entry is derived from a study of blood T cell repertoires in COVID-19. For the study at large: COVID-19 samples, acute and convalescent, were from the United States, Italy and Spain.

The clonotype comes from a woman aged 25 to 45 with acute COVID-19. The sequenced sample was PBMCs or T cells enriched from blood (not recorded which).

The CDR3: CASSPREGLTNEKLFF. DNA for the CDR3: TGTGCCAGCTCACCACGGGAGGGTCTGACTAATGAAAAACTGTTTTTT. The J gene is TRBJ1-4, the V gene TRBV18; D not certain. Germline V gives CDR1 KGHSH, CDR2 LQKENI. The V and J ends lost 1 base and 2 bases respectively, with 11 bases between them. This CDR3 region has 16 residues.